The clone carrying this T cell receptor (beta chain) was seen ten or more times. Its antigen is still unknown. RNA transcripts served as the template for amplifying TCR beta CDR3 regions. RT-PCR in the first round (using the HTBI primer set) targeted the TCR CDR3. TCRdb fed the multiplex PCR reads into MiXCR, producing one record per CDR3 protein. The data contain roughly 650,000 distinct CDR3 sequences, about a sixth of them singletons. This entry belongs to a study of T cells in Graves' hyperthyroidism and ophthalmopathy. Findings and limits, study-wide: Classification by a 13 V-J model distinguished ophthalmopathy from stable hyperthyroidism.

The CDR3 is made up of 16 amino acids. V gave up 5 bases and J gave up 4 bases; unmatched junction bases: 8. Germline V gene data show CDR1 as MDHEN and CDR2 as SYDVKM. The chain has TRBV28 and TRBJ2-3; 11 nucleotides align to TRBD2. Input material: blood. This TCR derives from a woman aged 40 to 50 with Graves' ophthalmopathy. CDR3 protein: CASSPALSGRADTQYF. Written as DNA, the CDR3 is TGTGCCAGCAGTCCAGCCCTTAGCGGGAGGGCAGATACGCAGTATTTT.